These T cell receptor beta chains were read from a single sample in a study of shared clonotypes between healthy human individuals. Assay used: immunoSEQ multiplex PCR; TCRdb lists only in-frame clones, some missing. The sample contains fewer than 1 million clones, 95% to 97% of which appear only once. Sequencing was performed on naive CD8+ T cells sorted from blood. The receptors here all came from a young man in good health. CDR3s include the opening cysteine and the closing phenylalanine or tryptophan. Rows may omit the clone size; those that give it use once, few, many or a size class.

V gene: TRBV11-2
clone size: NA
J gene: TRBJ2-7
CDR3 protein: CASSLELAGATYEQYF

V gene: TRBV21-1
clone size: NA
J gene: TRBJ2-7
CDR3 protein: CASSNASGLVELWDEQYF

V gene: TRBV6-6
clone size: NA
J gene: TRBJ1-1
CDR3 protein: CASSYGDSLSWAFF

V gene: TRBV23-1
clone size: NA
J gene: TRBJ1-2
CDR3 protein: CASSHLRTRGNYGYTF

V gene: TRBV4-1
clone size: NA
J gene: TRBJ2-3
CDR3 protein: CAISREVNTDTQYF

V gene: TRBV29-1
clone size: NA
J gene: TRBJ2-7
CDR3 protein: CSVEGGPGEEGEQYF

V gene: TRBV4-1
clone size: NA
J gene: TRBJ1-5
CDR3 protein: CASSQAGRAQPQHF

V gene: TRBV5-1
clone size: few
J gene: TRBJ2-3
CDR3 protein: CASSLGDREVTDTQYF

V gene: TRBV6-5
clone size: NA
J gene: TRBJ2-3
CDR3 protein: CASSSGQGTDTQYF

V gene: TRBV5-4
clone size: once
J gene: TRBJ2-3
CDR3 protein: CASSLGTSGRALADTQYF

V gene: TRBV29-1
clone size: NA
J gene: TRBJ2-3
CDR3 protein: CSVVLAGGNTDTQYF

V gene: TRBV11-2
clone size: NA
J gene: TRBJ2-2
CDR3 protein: CASSVWAGELFF

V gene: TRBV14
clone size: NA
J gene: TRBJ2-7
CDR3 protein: CASSQEASPSSYEQYF

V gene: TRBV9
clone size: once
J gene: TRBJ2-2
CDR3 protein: CASKVGGTGELFF

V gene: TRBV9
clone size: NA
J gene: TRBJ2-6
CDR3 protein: CASSPSPSGANVLTF

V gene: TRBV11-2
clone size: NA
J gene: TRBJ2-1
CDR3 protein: CASSSSLGTVVLNYNEQFF

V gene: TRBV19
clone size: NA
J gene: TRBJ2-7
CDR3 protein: CASKRASQVPYEQYF

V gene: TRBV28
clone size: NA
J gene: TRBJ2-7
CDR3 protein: CASSLLSGGTTYEQYF

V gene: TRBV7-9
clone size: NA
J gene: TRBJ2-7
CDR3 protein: CASSPASGVYEQYF

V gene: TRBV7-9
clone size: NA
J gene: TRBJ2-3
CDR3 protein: CASSHLAGGSTDTQYF

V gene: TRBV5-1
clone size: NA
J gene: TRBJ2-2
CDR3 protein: CASSLSSPGLAGTGELFF

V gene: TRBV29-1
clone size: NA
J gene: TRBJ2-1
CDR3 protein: CSVVPLAGALNEQFF

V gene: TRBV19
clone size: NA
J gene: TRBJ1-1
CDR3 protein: CASSIEGNTEAFF

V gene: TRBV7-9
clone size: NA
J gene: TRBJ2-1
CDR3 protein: CASSHQSNEQFF